A selection of T cell receptor beta chains follows, all from one sample in a study of blood T cell repertoires in COVID-19. The data were produced by immunoSEQ multiplex PCR, yet TCRdb's version contains in-frame clones alone and is incomplete. The repertoire holds fewer than 350,000 clones, with around 86% as singletons. Sequencing was performed on PBMCs or T cells enriched from blood (not recorded which). The receptors derive from a middle-aged woman with acute COVID-19. Each CDR3 is given with its conserved first and last residue. A D gene is named only where the DNA matches it firmly. Clone size appears in some rows only: once, few, many, or a class for an expanded clone.

D gene,clone size,J gene,V gene,CDR3 protein,CDR3 DNA
TRBD2,.,TRBJ2-3,TRBV7-2,CASSSGSSPDTQYF,TGTGCCAGCAGTAGCGGGTCTTCCCCAGATACGCAGTATTTT
.,.,TRBJ2-1,TRBV29-1,CSVLRGLSGNEQFF,TGCAGCGTCCTAAGGGGGTTATCGGGCAATGAGCAGTTCTTC
TRBD1,.,TRBJ1-2,TRBV25-1,CASSDAGGGYGYTF,TGTGCCAGCAGTGACGCAGGGGGAGGCTATGGCTACACCTTC
TRBD2,.,TRBJ2-1,TRBV19,CASSTSGATFNEQFF,TGTGCCAGTAGTACTAGCGGGGCGACTTTCAATGAGCAGTTCTTC
.,.,TRBJ2-7,TRBV7-2,CASSLDRSYSYEQYF,TGTGCCAGCAGCTTAGACAGGTCATACTCCTACGAGCAGTACTTC
.,.,TRBJ2-7,TRBV10-3,CAISESSAPRPPTSEQYF,TGTGCCATCAGTGAGTCGAGCGCCCCAAGGCCCCCTACTTCAGAGCAGTACTTC
.,.,TRBJ1-1,TRBV28,CASSQTHLGAFF,TGTGCCAGCAGCCAGACTCACCTAGGCGCTTTCTTT
TRBD1,.,TRBJ1-1,TRBV5-4,CASSTGTGNTEAFF,TGTGCCAGCAGCACCGGGACAGGGAACACTGAAGCTTTCTTT
TRBD1,once,TRBJ1-5,TRBV6-5,CASSSPQGQPQHF,TGTGCCAGCAGTTCACCACAGGGGCAGCCCCAGCATTTT
TRBD1,.,TRBJ2-5,TRBV19,CASKSSGTGETQYF,TGTGCCAGTAAATCGTCAGGGACAGGGGAGACCCAGTACTTC
.,few,TRBJ2-5,TRBV24-1,CATSDGARTQYF,TGTGCCACCAGTGATGGGGCGCGGACCCAGTACTTC
.,.,TRBJ1-2,TRBV6-5,CASSRGLSVNYGYTF,TGTGCCAGCAGCAGAGGGCTGAGTGTTAACTATGGCTACACCTTC
.,.,TRBJ2-2,TRBV27,CASSLYSGSNTGELFF,TGTGCCAGCAGTCTGTATTCCGGGTCAAACACCGGGGAGCTGTTTTTT
TRBD1,.,TRBJ1-3,TRBV27,CASSLSTGGFSGNTIYF,TGTGCCAGCAGTTTATCCACAGGGGGCTTCTCTGGAAACACCATATATTTT